Each of the 13 T cell receptor beta chains below was sequenced from the same sample in a study of blood T cell repertoires in COVID-19 (dated by TCRdb to the early 2020s). Libraries were prepared through the immunoSEQ multiplex PCR assay. TCRdb provides this immuneACCESS table in a form limited to in-frame rearrangements. Some clones are lacking; in checked studies, under half of them reflect an unresolved V gene, and why the rest are absent is not known. This sample comprises approximately 290,000 clones, roughly 90% of them detected only once. The top ten clonotypes cover over 8.5% of the sample. Sequenced sample: peripheral blood. Receptors originate from a woman in her 30s with COVID-19, enrolled during active disease.

CDR3 nucleotides: TGTGCCAGCAGAAGCGGGACTAGCGGCACAGATACGCAGTATTTT. Its translation is CASRSGTSGTDTQYF. The rearrangement uses TRBV2 and TRBJ2-3; 10 positions match TRBD2. Losses at the gene ends were 6 bases for V and 1 base for J; bases not matched to a gene: 4. CDR3 length: 15 residues. CDR1 and CDR2 (germline): SNHLY, FYNNEI.

This clone was observed once. CDR3 bases: TGTGCCAGCATTCGGCCAACGGGAGGCTACACCTTC. Protein: CASIRPTGGYTF. The chain links TRBV2 to TRBJ1-2, with D unclear. The CDR3 has 12 amino acids. From germline, CDR1 is SNHLY and CDR2 FYNNEI. V was cut by 7 bases and J by 8 bases, with 14 bases left in between.

The chain couples TRBV5-1 to TRBJ2-5, with D possibly matching TRBD2 (6 bases). Germline CDR1 and CDR2: SGHRS and YFSETQ. This CDR3 has 18 amino acids. The V gene lost 2 bases and the J gene lost 5 bases, with 25 bases spanning the gap. CDR3 in amino acids: CASSFNPGFGPAGETQYF. The CDR3 DNA follows: TGCGCCAGCAGCTTTAACCCTGGTTTCGGGCCCGCGGGGGAGACCCAGTACTTC.

The CDR3 protein is CAISEETGDYTF. Written as DNA, the CDR3 is TGTGCCATCAGTGAGGAGACAGGTGACTACACCTTC. The V call is TRBV10-3, the J call TRBJ1-2; D possibly corresponds to TRBD1 (6 bases). The CDR3 sequence is 12 residues long. CDR1 ENHRY and CDR2 SYGVKD come from the germline V gene. V was cut by 2 bases and J by 10 bases, with 11 bases left in between.

The V gene is TRBV19, the J gene TRBJ1-4, with a weak D call TRBD1 (5 bases). Trimming shortened V by 7 bases and J by 8 bases, and 14 bases separated the two germline ends. This CDR3 has 13 amino acids. Per germline, CDR1 LNHDA and CDR2 SQIVND (reference sequence). The CDR3 sequence is CASTRGGSEKLFF. In DNA, the CDR3 is TGTGCCAGTACCCGGGGGGGGAGCGAAAAACTGTTTTTT. The entire variable domain, with the rest obtained from reference TRBV19 and TRBJ1-4, is as follows: DGGITQSPKYLFRKEGQNVTLSCEQNLNHDAMYWYRQDPGQGLRLIYYSQIVNDFQKGDIAEGYSVSREKKESFPLTVTSAQKNPTAFYLCASTRGGSEKLFFGSGTQLSVL.

CDR3 residues: CASTRSFIYGYTF. The CDR3 nucleotides are TGTGCCAGCACCCGGTCATTCATCTATGGCTACACCTTC. The V gene is TRBV6-5, the J gene TRBJ1-2; D gene unclear. Trimming took off 7 bases at V and 4 bases at J, with 13 bases between the two ends. The CDR3 extends over 13 amino acids. Germline V gene sequence: CDR1 MNHEY, CDR2 SVGAGI.

The chain combines TRBV3-1 (or the pseudogene TRBV3-2) with TRBJ2-3; tentatively, D is TRBD2 (7 bases). CDR3 length: 16 residues. Per germline, CDR1 LGHDT and CDR2 YNNKEL (reference sequence). Trimming stripped 4 bases from V and 3 bases from J, with 17 bases between. CDR3: CASSPERGGETDTQYF. The CDR3 region has the DNA TGTGCCAGCAGCCCTGAGAGGGGGGGCGAGACAGATACGCAGTATTTT.

The rearrangement uses TRBV7-7 and TRBJ1-2; a weak D match, TRBD1 (6 bases). The germline V gene encodes CDR1 SSHAT and CDR2 FNYEAQ (reference sequence). The CDR3 length is 17 residues. V gave up 3 bases and J gave up 1 base, with 18 bases separating them. This CDR3 reads CASSFEPLRTVNYGYTF. Here the CDR3 DNA reads TGTGCCAGCAGCTTTGAGCCCCTCCGGACAGTTAACTATGGCTACACCTTC.

The chain employs TRBV2 and TRBJ2-3, with 7 bases matching TRBD2. Germline values: CDR1 SNHLY, CDR2 FYNNEI. The V segment lost 2 bases and the J segment 6 bases; nucleotides outside the gene matches: 17. The CDR3 extends over 18 amino acids. CDR3 region: CASSESGPGLHDLDTQYF. DNA of the CDR3: TGTGCCAGCAGTGAAAGCGGTCCGGGACTACACGACTTGGATACGCAGTATTTT. The whole variable domain, filled in from reference TRBV2 and TRBJ2-3, reads EPEVTQTPSHQVTQMGQEVILRCVPISNHLYFYWYRQILGQKVEFLVSFYNNEISEKSEIFDDQFSVERPDGSNFTLKIRSTKLEDSAMYFCASSESGPGLHDLDTQYFGPGTRLTVL.

The V and J genes are TRBV27 and TRBJ1-6; the match to TRBD1 covers 8 bases. After removal of 6 bases from V and 7 bases from J, the junction contained 11 bases not matched to a gene. CDR1 MNHEY and CDR2 SMNVEV come from the germline V gene (reference sequence). The CDR3 runs 16 residues. In DNA form, the CDR3 reads TGTGCCAGCAGCCCCGGACAGGGCCTTGGGAATTCACCCCTCCACTTT. It is translated as CASSPGQGLGNSPLHF.

The chain is built from TRBV4-1 and TRBJ1-4, with D hard to call. CDR1 and CDR2 from the germline V gene are MGHRA and YSYEKL. Trimming took off 1 base at V and 7 bases at J, with 13 bases between the two ends. This CDR3 comprises 15 residues. As DNA, the CDR3 is TGCGCCAGCAGCCAAGTAAACGAGGGAGGTGAAAAACTGTTTTTT. As protein: CASSQVNEGGEKLFF.

The genes are TRBV24-1 and TRBJ1-4; a possible D gene is TRBD1 (6 bases). V was clipped by 5 bases and J by 5 bases, with 11 bases between them. The CDR3 runs 14 residues. Germline-derived CDR1 and CDR2 are KGHDR and SFDVKD. CDR3 sequence: CATSATGINEKLFF. Written as DNA, the CDR3 is TGTGCCACCAGTGCTACAGGGATCAATGAAAAACTGTTTTTT.

V usage is TRBV19 and J usage is TRBJ1-2; D is undetermined. Germline CDR1 and CDR2: LNHDA and SQIVND (reference sequence). The CDR3 runs 15 residues. V lost 5 bases and J lost 4, with 17 bases in between. The CDR3 reads CASSSLPDTVYGYTF. Here the CDR3 DNA reads TGTGCCAGTAGTTCCCTCCCCGATACAGTCTATGGCTACACCTTC.